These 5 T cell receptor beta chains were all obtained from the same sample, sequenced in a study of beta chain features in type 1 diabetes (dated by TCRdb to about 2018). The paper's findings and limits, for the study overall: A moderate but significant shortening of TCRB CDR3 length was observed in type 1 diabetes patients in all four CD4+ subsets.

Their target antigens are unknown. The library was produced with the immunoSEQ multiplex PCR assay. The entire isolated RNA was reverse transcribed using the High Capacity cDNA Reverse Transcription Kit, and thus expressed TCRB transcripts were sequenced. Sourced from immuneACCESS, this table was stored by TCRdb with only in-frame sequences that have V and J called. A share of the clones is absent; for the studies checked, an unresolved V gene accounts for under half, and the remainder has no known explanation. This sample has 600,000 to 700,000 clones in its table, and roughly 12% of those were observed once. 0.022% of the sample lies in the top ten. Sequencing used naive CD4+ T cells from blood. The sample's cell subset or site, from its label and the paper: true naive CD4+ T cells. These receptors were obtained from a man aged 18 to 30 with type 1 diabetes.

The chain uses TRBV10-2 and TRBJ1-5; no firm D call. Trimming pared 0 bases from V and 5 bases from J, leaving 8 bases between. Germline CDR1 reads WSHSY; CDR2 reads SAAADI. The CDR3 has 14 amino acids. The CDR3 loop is CASSESTRDQPQHF. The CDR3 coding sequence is TGCGCCAGCAGTGAGTCGACCCGGGATCAGCCCCAGCATTTT.

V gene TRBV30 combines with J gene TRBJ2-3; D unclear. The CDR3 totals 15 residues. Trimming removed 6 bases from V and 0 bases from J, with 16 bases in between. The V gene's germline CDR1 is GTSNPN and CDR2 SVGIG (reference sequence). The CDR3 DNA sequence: TGTGCCTGCTCAGACTCTACATCTAGCACAGATACGCAGTATTTT. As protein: CACSDSTSSTDTQYF. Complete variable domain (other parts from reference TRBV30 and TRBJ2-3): SQTIHQWPATLVQPVGSPLSLECTVEGTSNPNLYWYRQAAGRGLQLLFYSVGIGQISSEVPQNLSASRPQDRQFILSSKKLLLSDSGFYLCACSDSTSSTDTQYFGPGTRLTVL.

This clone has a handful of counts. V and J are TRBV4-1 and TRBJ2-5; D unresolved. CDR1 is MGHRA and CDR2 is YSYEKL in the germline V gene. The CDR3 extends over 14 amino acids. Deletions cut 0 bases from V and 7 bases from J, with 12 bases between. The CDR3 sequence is CASSQDLGYGTQYF. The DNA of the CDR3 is TGCGCCAGCAGCCAAGATTTGGGTTACGGGACCCAGTACTTC.

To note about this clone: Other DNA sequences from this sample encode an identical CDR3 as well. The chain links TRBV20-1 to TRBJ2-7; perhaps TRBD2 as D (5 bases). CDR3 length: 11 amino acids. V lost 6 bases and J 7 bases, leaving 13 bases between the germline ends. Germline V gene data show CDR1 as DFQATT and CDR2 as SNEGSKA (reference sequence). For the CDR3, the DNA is TGCAGTGCACGCGGGCCGGGGGAGCAGTACTTC. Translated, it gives CSARGPGEQYF.

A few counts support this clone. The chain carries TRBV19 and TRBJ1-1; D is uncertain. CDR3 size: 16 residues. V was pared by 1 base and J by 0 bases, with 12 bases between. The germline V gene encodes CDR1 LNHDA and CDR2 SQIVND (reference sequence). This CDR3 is CASSIVQWSVNTEAFF. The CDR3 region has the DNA TGTGCCAGTAGTATAGTGCAGTGGTCGGTGAACACTGAAGCTTTCTTT.